This TCR beta chain is drawn from a study of T cell repertoires in ileal Crohn's disease (dated by TCRdb to between 2017 and 2020). Concerning the study at large: At the time of surgery, around 38% of patients were active smokers, and the median duration of disease was seven to eight years. Every patient underwent surgery because of a complication, which was stricturing disease in about 60% and penetrating disease in roughly 39%. About half of the patients received postoperative therapy: about 10 received thiopurines and roughly 17 received anti-TNF agents. Biopsies taken from the proximal margin of the surgical specimen made up the MI samples. For commercial TCRB immunosequencing, approximately 500 nanograms of biopsy DNA were submitted for each sample. TCR repertoire analysis was performed in around 61 Crohn's disease patients drawn from a prospective multicentre cohort. The study was conducted in parallel with a multicentre cohort built to find predictors of early endoscopic recurrence after ileocolonic resection. Endoscopic postoperative recurrence was defined as a Rutgeerts score above i0. A total of roughly 170 mucosal samples from approximately 60 patients were sequenced, with samples obtained at several locations on the surgical specimen and at postoperative endoscopy. What the research found in general, with its limitations: Only a subgroup of patients, of unstated size, had their mucosal CD4 and CD8 T cells sorted and sequenced. More high-frequency clones were carried by sorted CD8 T cells than by CD4 T cells, suggesting that mucosal expansions were mainly CD8. Compared with non-smokers, patients who were active smokers at surgery showed a significantly higher proportion of clonal expansions (approximately 28% vs 17%, p=0.02). Higher high-frequency clone percentages at surgery were associated with endoscopic recurrence; all patients with clonality above 26.8% (18/57) had recurrence.

The receptor library was made with the immunoSEQ multiplex PCR assay. Adaptive Biotechnology amplified the CDR3 regions from genomic DNA with a two-step multiplex PCR designed to control amplification bias. Primers for every V and J gene segment were used in the first PCR, and barcodes and Illumina adapters were added in the second PCR. CDR3 libraries were sequenced on an Illumina instrument. Turning to the authors' computational methods: The analysis used both the pipelines supplied by the vendor and custom analysis of the raw data in R/Bioconductor with R version 3.3.0. Clonality, which ranges from 0 to 1, was calculated as the inverse of the normalised Shannon entropy across all productive clones. High-frequency clones were defined as the repertoire share of the top 100 clones, retaining only clones passing a 95% confidence test. Repertoire diversity was measured with the Simpson index, and overlap between samples was measured with the Morisita-Horn index. This is the immuneACCESS table as TCRdb keeps it, with only in-frame sequences that have V and J called. A part of the clones is gone; compared with another copy, unresolved V genes explain less than half, and the rest is unexplained. That table gives V, J and clone size, and the DNA gave D and trimming. This sample holds under 7,500 clones; roughly 80% were observed only once. Roughly 32% of the sample is in the top ten clones.

The sample's time point label, in plain terms: proximal margin of the surgical specimen (macroscopically non-inflamed). Eligible patients were adults with ileal or ileocolonic Crohn's disease who had an indication for ileocolonic resection. Before DNA extraction, whole ileal mucosal biopsies were kept frozen at -80 degrees C. Genomic DNA was isolated from frozen whole biopsies using a TRizol-based method, and the DNA was quantified with a NanoDrop 2000 spectrophotometer. Reading the germline V gene (reference sequence) gives CDR1 MNHEY and CDR2 SMNVEV. The CDR3 has 16 amino acids, counting the end cysteine and phenylalanine. Only CDR3 DNA is held: 48 bases, read in frame from base 1. V was cut back by 1 base and J by 5 bases, leaving a gap of 15 bases between them. In its sample, this clone was seen a few times. Its antigen specificity is not known. No much larger clone exists at a distance of one base, and base qualities are not known.

The sample taken for sequencing was ileal tissue. The receptor was isolated from an adult with Crohn's disease. The chain is made from TRBV27 and TRBJ1-5, and the D gene may be TRBD1, 5 bases matching. The CDR3 has the sequence CASSLWAGREDQPQHF. The DNA sequence is given as TGTGCCAGCAGTTTATGGGCGGGCAGGGAGGATCAGCCCCAGCATTTT.